The T cell receptor beta chain described here comes from a study of post-analysis software for immune sequencing data (dated by TCRdb to the mid-2010s). About the study as a whole: Disease courses on record covered relapsing-remitting, secondary progressive and progressive-relapsing multiple sclerosis, though some patients had no subtype annotation. Patient repertoires were compared against about twelve previously published healthy control repertoires from donors aged roughly 6 to 28 years. A subset of samples was prepared in parallel using single-end sample barcoding, then pooled and co-amplified after Illumina adapter ligation. Points the paper makes about the study in general: Direct clustering with F measure revealed strong co-clustering of samples prepared in the same batch, which led to a batch-effect correction. Four to six TRBV segments, including TRBV5-6, TRBV5-1 and TRBV20-1, were significantly more frequent in patients than controls. The multiple sclerosis patient group was slightly younger than the control group. Compared with controls, multiple sclerosis patients had significantly lower normalized Chao1 diversity, a finding suggesting substantial peripheral T-cell clonal expansion.

Receptor libraries were prepared by PCR. The sequencer was an Illumina HiSeq 2500. To reduce PCR and sequencing biases, unique molecular identifiers were incorporated into the TCR beta cDNA libraries. About 0.5 million cDNA molecules were obtained for every 1 to 10 million input T cells, so each molecule roughly corresponded to one T cell. The same protocol used for the earlier healthy control dataset was applied to prepare and sequence the patient libraries. Within a given batch, samples were prepared together, multiplexed and sequenced on the same HiSeq lane. The source study handled its data this way. MIGEC handled the raw barcoded reads, throwing out single-read molecular identifier groups before consensus assembly and CDR3 extraction. VDJtools was used for post-analysis of the clonotype tables, and diversity was normalized by down-sampling every dataset to the size of the smallest sample. Repertoire overlap clustering matched CDR3 amino acid but not nucleotide sequences to correct batch-related cross-sample contamination. TCRdb took the public reads, trimmed them with fastp at Q25, ran MiXCR for clone calling and kept in-frame beta chains. All rows with the same CDR3 protein become a single entry with the most common DNA and genes. The V and J calls follow TCRdb's processing rather than the paper's. Counted in this sample were 430,000 or so distinct CDR3 sequences; 39% of them appeared once. Together, the top ten hold approximately 7.1% of the sample.

As for this clonotype: No antigen is known for it. No base qualities exist here, and no much larger clone lies one base off it.

CDR3 length: 17 amino acids, cysteine to phenylalanine. The read is trimmed to its CDR3 DNA, 51 bases read in frame from base 1. From a lookup of the germline V gene, CDR1 and CDR2 are KGHSY and FQNENV. V is shortened by 2 bases, J by 0 bases, and the region joining them spans 14 bases. To demonstrate the VDJtools post-analysis software, the study profiled TCR beta repertoires from the peripheral blood of approximately twelve young patients with multiple sclerosis. The patients with multiple sclerosis were children and adolescents between roughly 6 and 16 years of age. Sequencing was done on a sample of blood. This receptor chain uses TRBV16 and TRBJ1-5, with the D gene uncertain. The sequence was collected from a girl under 10 years old with multiple sclerosis. The DNA is as follows: TGTGCCAGCAGCCAAATCCCTTCTATATATAGCAATCAGCCCCAGCATTTT. This is translated as CASSQIPSIYSNQPQHF.